The clone carrying this T cell receptor (beta chain) is a singleton in its sample. Genomic DNA, for the unsorted samples, came from about 90 million PBMCs. Deep was the level used in running the assay. Sequencing used immunoSEQ multiplex PCR; TCRdb keeps in-frame clones, though not all of them. Seen here are around 500,000 clones, over 65% observed once, and the top ten hold over 10%. With 5 bases removed from V and 7 bases from J, the gap between germline ends came to 10 bases. Germline CDR1 and CDR2: SGHTA and FQGNSA. The CDR3 consists of 12 residues. This sample was taken from a study of shared clonotypes between healthy human individuals.

The chain uses TRBV7-2 and TRBJ2-3; D gene ambiguous. This receptor was obtained from a woman aged 40 to 50 in good health. Some clones in this sample may be carry-over from other donors' samples. Sequenced: PBMCs. CDR3 residues: CASSPSSYTQYF. The DNA of the CDR3 is TGTGCCAGCAGCCCCAGTAGCTATACGCAGTATTTT. The complete variable domain, with remaining parts taken from reference TRBV7-2 and TRBJ2-3, reads GAGVSQSPSNKVTEKGKDVELRCDPISGHTALYWYRQSLGQGLEFLIYFQGNSAPDKSGLPSDRFSAERTGGSVSTLTIQRTQQEDSAVYLCASSPSSYTQYFGPGTRLTVL.